The rows below give T cell receptor beta chains drawn from one sample of a study of T cell responses to AZD1222 COVID-19 vaccine. Generated by immunoSEQ multiplex PCR, the TCRdb table keeps only in-frame clones and is missing some. Of approximately 170,000 clones in the sample, roughly 93% were seen once. Specimen: peripheral blood, collected on day 0 of AZD1222 vaccination. The receptors were gathered from an adult in good health. Each CDR3 is given with its conserved first and last residue. A D gene is named only where the DNA matches it firmly. Clone size is not always given. Where it is, it says once, few, many or a class for expanded clones.

size	D	length	V	J	DNA	CDR3
NA	TRBD1	14	TRBV6-5	TRBJ1-1	TGTGCCAGCATCCGGGACAGGGGGAACACTGAAGCTTTCTTT	CASIRDRGNTEAFF
NA	NA	14	TRBV29-1	TRBJ2-3	TGCAGCGTTGGGGGCGGACTCACCACAGATACGCAGTATTTT	CSVGGGLTTDTQYF
NA	NA	14	TRBV5-5	TRBJ1-3	TGTGCCAGCAGCTTGGCAGGGGCTGGAAACACCATATATTTT	CASSLAGAGNTIYF
NA	TRBD1	15	TRBV5-1	TRBJ2-7	TGCGCCAGCAGTAGCGCCCCGGGACAGGGGGCGGCCCAGTACTTC	CASSSAPGQGAAQYF
NA	NA	15	TRBV10-1	TRBJ1-1	TGCGCCAGCAGTGTGAGTTTGGGGGGACCTCGAAGAGCTTTCTTT	CASSVSLGGPRRAFF
NA	NA	13	TRBV28	TRBJ1-2	TGTGCCACCCCGACAGCGCATAACTATGGCTACACCTTC	CATPTAHNYGYTF
NA	NA	13	TRBV10-1	TRBJ1-5	TGCGCCAGCAGTGAATGGGGAGGTCAGCCCCAGCATTTT	CASSEWGGQPQHF
NA	NA	16	TRBV3-1/TRBV3-2	TRBJ1-5	TGTGCCAGCAGCCAAGATGGCGGGGGGGGCAATCAGCCCCAGCATTTT	CASSQDGGGGNQPQHF
NA	NA	17	TRBV5-1	TRBJ2-7	TGCGCCAGCAGCTTTGGGCAGTCCCCTCCAAACTCCTACGAGCAGTACTTC	CASSFGQSPPNSYEQYF
once	NA	16	TRBV4-1	TRBJ2-7	TGCGCCAGCAGCCAAGTCGAAGGAGGGCCTCGGAACGAGCAGTACTTC	CASSQVEGGPRNEQYF
NA	NA	14	TRBV11-2	TRBJ2-7	TGTGCCAGCACCCCTTCGGAGGGGAACGCTGAGCAGTACTTC	CASTPSEGNAEQYF
once	NA	16	TRBV4-1	TRBJ1-1	TGCGCCAGCAGCCAAGATCAGGGCTTCTGGACGACTGAAGCTTTCTTT	CASSQDQGFWTTEAFF
NA	NA	12	TRBV6-5	TRBJ1-2	TGTGCCAGCAGTAACAGACGATATGGCTACACCTTC	CASSNRRYGYTF
NA	NA	16	TRBV19	TRBJ2-1	TGTGCCAGTAGGAATGGGCTCCTGAGCTCCTACAATGAGCAGTTCTTC	CASRNGLLSSYNEQFF
NA	TRBD1	12	TRBV27	TRBJ1-2	TGTGCCAGCAGAAACAGGGGGCAAGGCTACACCTTC	CASRNRGQGYTF
NA	NA	14	TRBV5-1	TRBJ1-6	TGCGCCAGCAGCTTGGAAGGGTTTAATTCACCCCTCCACTTT	CASSLEGFNSPLHF
NA	NA	16	TRBV5-1	TRBJ1-6	TGCGCCAGCAGCTTAAGGGACACCTATCGTAATTCACCCCTCCACTTT	CASSLRDTYRNSPLHF
NA	TRBD1	14	TRBV7-9	TRBJ1-3	TGTGCCAGCAGCCACGGGACAGTTGGAAACACCATATATTTT	CASSHGTVGNTIYF
NA	TRBD1	15	TRBV10-3	TRBJ2-5	TGTGCCATCAGTCGTACGGACAGGACAGGCGCGACCCAGTACTTC	CAISRTDRTGATQYF
NA	TRBD1	14	TRBV11-3	TRBJ2-1	TGTGCCAGCAGCTTAGAGTTGGGACAGCAAGAGCAGTTCTTC	CASSLELGQQEQFF
NA	TRBD1	15	TRBV5-6	TRBJ1-2	TGTGCCAGCAGGGATTACAGGGGGTCGAACTATGGCTACACCTTC	CASRDYRGSNYGYTF
NA	NA	15	TRBV7-9	TRBJ1-2	TGTGCCAGCAGCTTAGGACAGTCCCCGAACTATGGCTACACCTTC	CASSLGQSPNYGYTF
NA	NA	16	TRBV4-1	TRBJ1-2	TGCGCCAGCAGCCATCCCGCCTTGCGGGCCGACTATGGCTACACCTTC	CASSHPALRADYGYTF
NA	NA	13	TRBV29-1	TRBJ2-5	TGCAGCGTAGCTACAGGGTTTATACAGACCCAGTACTTC	CSVATGFIQTQYF
NA	NA	16	TRBV4-1	TRBJ2-7	TGCGCCAGCAGCCAGCGGGACAGCTCTCTTTCCTACGAGCAGTACTTC	CASSQRDSSLSYEQYF
NA	NA	17	TRBV6-2/TRBV6-3	TRBJ1-2	TGTGCCAGCAGTTCCCCAATAGACCCAGGCGGGGACTATGGCTACACCTTC	CASSSPIDPGGDYGYTF
NA	NA	13	TRBV27	TRBJ1-2	TGTGCCAGCAGTCTGGGGGCCCACTATGGCTACACCTTC	CASSLGAHYGYTF
NA	NA	13	TRBV2	TRBJ1-1	TGTGCCAGCAGAGCCTATATGAACACTGAAGCTTTCTTT	CASRAYMNTEAFF
NA	TRBD2	16	TRBV12-5	TRBJ2-2	TGTGCTAGTGGTTTCGGGGGGGTATTGAACACCGGGGAGCTGTTTTTT	CASGFGGVLNTGELFF
NA	TRBD1	15	TRBV6-6	TRBJ1-3	TGTGCCAGCACTGTGACAGGGCTGTCTGGAAACACCATATATTTT	CASTVTGLSGNTIYF
NA	NA	13	TRBV11-2	TRBJ1-2	TGTGCCAGCAGCTTTTTCAGGGCTTCTGGCTACACCTTC	CASSFFRASGYTF
NA	NA	14	TRBV6-5	TRBJ1-2	TGTGCCAGCACGGTCACGAATGATGTTGGTGGCTACACCTTC	CASTVTNDVGGYTF
NA	NA	16	TRBV6-5	TRBJ2-7	TGTGCCAGCAGTTACTCGAATCGGCTTCCCACCTACGAGCAGTACTTC	CASSYSNRLPTYEQYF
NA	TRBD1	15	TRBV15	TRBJ1-5	TGTGCCACCACCCTGACAGGGGGATCCAATCAGCCCCAGCATTTT	CATTLTGGSNQPQHF
NA	TRBD2	18	TRBV3-1/TRBV3-2	TRBJ2-7	TGTGCCAGCAGCCAACGCCCCGTAACTAGCGGGAGGGCCCACGAGCAGTACTTC	CASSQRPVTSGRAHEQYF
NA	TRBD2	15	TRBV19	TRBJ2-7	TGTGCCAGTAGTTGGGGACTAGCGGGAAACTACGAGCAGTACTTC	CASSWGLAGNYEQYF
once	TRBD1	14	TRBV13	TRBJ1-1	TGTGCCAGCAGCCAAAACAGGGGGGCGAGGGAAGCTTTCTTT	CASSQNRGAREAFF
NA	NA	13	TRBV12-3/TRBV12-4	TRBJ2-3	TGTGCCAGCAGTCCGGACGACACTAAGTCGCAGTATTTT	CASSPDDTKSQYF
NA	TRBD1	15	TRBV29-1	TRBJ2-2	TGCAGCGTTGTGGACAGGGGTGCTGTAACCGGGGAGCTGTTTTTT	CSVVDRGAVTGELFF
NA	NA	14	TRBV25-1	TRBJ2-7	TGTGCCAGCAGTGGCGACCCTTCTTACTACGAGCAGTACTTC	CASSGDPSYYEQYF
NA	TRBD1	15	TRBV5-5	TRBJ1-2	TGTGCCAGCAGCGCCGGCACGAGGGGGCAAGCTGGCTACACCTTC	CASSAGTRGQAGYTF
NA	TRBD1	17	TRBV19	TRBJ1-6	TGTGCCAGTAGTGGGGGCGGACAGGGTTGGAATAATTCACCCCTCCACTTT	CASSGGGQGWNNSPLHF
NA	NA	15	TRBV7-2	TRBJ2-7	TGTGCCAGCAGCTTAAGTAGGGTCCGCACGTCCGAGCAGTACTTC	CASSLSRVRTSEQYF
NA	NA	16	TRBV10-2	TRBJ2-4	TGCGCCAGCAGTGAGAATACCGGGGGACGATCAAACATTCAGTACTTC	CASSENTGGRSNIQYF
NA	NA	15	TRBV18	TRBJ1-5	TGTGCCAGCTCGGAGGGTCCTTACGTCAATCAGCCCCAGCATTTT	CASSEGPYVNQPQHF
once	NA	16	TRBV7-8	TRBJ1-3	TGTGCCAGCAGCTTAAGTAGGACCGAATCTGGAAACACCATATATTTT	CASSLSRTESGNTIYF
NA	TRBD1	13	TRBV10-2	TRBJ1-2	TGCGCCAGCGGGACAGCATTTAACTATGGCTACACCTTC	CASGTAFNYGYTF
NA	NA	12	TRBV5-6	TRBJ2-3	TGTGCCAGCAGCCCACAGGGTAATACGCAGTATTTT	CASSPQGNTQYF
NA	TRBD2	18	TRBV7-9	TRBJ2-3	TGTGCCAGCAGCTTGACGCTAGCGGGCGGGGGGGCCGCAGATACGCAGTATTTT	CASSLTLAGGGAADTQYF
NA	TRBD1	14	TRBV5-4	TRBJ2-7	TGTGCCAGCAGCTCCCGGACAGGGGCCTACGAGCAGTACTTC	CASSSRTGAYEQYF
NA	NA	12	TRBV9	TRBJ1-5	TGTGCCAGCAGCGTAGAAGGCGGGGCCCAGCATTTT	CASSVEGGAQHF
NA	NA	15	TRBV7-9	TRBJ1-1	TGTGCCAGCAGCCCACAGACAGCGATGAACACTGAAGCTTTCTTT	CASSPQTAMNTEAFF
NA	NA	17	TRBV5-1	TRBJ1-2	TGCGCCAGCAGCTTGTATGTGCAGGGGATCCTTGAAACTGGCTACACCTTC	CASSLYVQGILETGYTF
once	NA	15	TRBV18	TRBJ1-2	TGTGCCAGCTCACCACCAGGGGCCCAGAACTATGGCTACACCTTC	CASSPPGAQNYGYTF
NA	TRBD1	18	TRBV20-1	TRBJ2-4	TGCAGTGCTAGTTGGGCGCAGGGGGCCACCCTAGCCAAAAACATTCAGTACTTC	CSASWAQGATLAKNIQYF
few	NA	13	TRBV7-9	TRBJ2-2	TGTGCCAGCACCCCGACGAGTTTCGGGGAGCTGTTTTTT	CASTPTSFGELFF
NA	TRBD1	14	TRBV10-3	TRBJ1-2	TGTGCCATCAGCCCCGGGACAGGCCCCTATGGCTACACCTTC	CAISPGTGPYGYTF
NA	TRBD1	14	TRBV18	TRBJ1-1	TGTGCCAGCTCACGAGGACAGGCTGACACTGAAGCTTTCTTT	CASSRGQADTEAFF